The clone carrying this TCR beta chain has at least ten counts. As yet, its antigen is unknown. V was trimmed by 3 bases and J by 0 bases, leaving 10 bases between them. The CDR3 loop spans 15 amino acids. Germline V lookup: CDR1 LNHDA, CDR2 SQIVND (reference sequence). The sample comes from a study of breast tumors, draining lymph nodes, adjacent tissues. From the multiplex PCR reads, TCRdb called clonotypes with MiXCR, one entry per CDR3 protein. The sample includes approximately 200,000 distinct CDR3 sequences, 31% of them seen just once. The study's findings and limits: Compared with basal-like, luminal-like tumors shared significantly more repertoire with nontumor tissue.

The lymph nodes were axillary draining lymph nodes from breast cancer patients. The sequenced material came from axillary lymph node tissue. This receptor was obtained from a female donor with breast cancer. Some clones in this sample may be carry-over from other donors' samples. V and J are TRBV19 and TRBJ2-3, with D possibly matching TRBD2 (6 bases). The CDR3 reads CASSIGAGSTDTQYF. CDR3 DNA sequence: TGTGCCAGTAGTATTGGGGCGGGGAGCACAGATACGCAGTATTTT.